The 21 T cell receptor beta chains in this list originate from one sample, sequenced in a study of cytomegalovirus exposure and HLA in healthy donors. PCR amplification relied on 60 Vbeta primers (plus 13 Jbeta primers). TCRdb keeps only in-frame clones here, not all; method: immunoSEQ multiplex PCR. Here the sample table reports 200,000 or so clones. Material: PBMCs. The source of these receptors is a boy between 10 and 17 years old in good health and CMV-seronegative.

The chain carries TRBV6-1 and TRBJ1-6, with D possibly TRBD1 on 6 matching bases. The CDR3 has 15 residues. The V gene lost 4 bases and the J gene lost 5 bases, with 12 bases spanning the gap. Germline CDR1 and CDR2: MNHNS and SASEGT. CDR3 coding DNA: TGTGCCAGCAGTGGAGGGGGTCGGGATAATTCACCCCTCCACTTT. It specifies CASSGGGRDNSPLHF.

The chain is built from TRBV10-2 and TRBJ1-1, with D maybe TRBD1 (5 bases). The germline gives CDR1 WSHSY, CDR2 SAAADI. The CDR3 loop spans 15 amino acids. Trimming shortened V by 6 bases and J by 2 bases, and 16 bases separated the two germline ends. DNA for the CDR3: TGCGCCAGCAGGCAGGCAGGGAATCCCAACACTGAAGCTTTCTTT. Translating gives CASRQAGNPNTEAFF.

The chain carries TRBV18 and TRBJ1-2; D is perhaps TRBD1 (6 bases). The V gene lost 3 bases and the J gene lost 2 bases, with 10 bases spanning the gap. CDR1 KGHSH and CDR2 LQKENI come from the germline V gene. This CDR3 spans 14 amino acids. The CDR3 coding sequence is TGTGCCAGCTCACCCGGACAGACAAACTATGGCTACACCTTC. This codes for CASSPGQTNYGYTF. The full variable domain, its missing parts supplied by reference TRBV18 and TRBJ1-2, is NAGVMQNPRHLVRRRGQEARLRCSPMKGHSHVYWYRQLPEEGLKFMVYLQKENIIDESGMPKERFSAEFPKEGPSILRIQQVVRGDSAAYFCASSPGQTNYGYTFGSGTRLTVV.

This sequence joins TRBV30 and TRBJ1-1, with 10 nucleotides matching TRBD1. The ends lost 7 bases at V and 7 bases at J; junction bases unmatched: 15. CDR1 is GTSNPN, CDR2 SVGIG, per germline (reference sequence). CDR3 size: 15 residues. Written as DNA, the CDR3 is TGTGCCTTTTCTCCGGGACAGGGGATACATGGTGAAGCTTTCTTT. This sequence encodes CAFSPGQGIHGEAFF.

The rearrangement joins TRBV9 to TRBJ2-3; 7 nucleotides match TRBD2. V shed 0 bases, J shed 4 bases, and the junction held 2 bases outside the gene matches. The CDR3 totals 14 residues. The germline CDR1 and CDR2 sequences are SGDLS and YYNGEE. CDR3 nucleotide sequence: TGTGCCAGCAGCGTAGCTAGCGGCCCAGATACGCAGTATTTT. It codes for CASSVASGPDTQYF.

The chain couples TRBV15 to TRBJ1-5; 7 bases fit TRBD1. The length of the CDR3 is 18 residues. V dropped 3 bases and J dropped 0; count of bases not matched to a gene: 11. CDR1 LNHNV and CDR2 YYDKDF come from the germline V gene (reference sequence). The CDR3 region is CATSRSFFTGASNQPQHF. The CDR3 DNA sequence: TGTGCCACCAGCAGGAGTTTTTTTACAGGGGCTAGCAATCAGCCCCAGCATTTT.

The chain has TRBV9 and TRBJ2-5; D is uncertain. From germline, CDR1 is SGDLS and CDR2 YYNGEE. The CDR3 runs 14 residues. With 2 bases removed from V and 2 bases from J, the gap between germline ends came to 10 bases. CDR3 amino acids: CASSVTTLQETQYF. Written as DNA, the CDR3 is TGTGCCAGCAGCGTCACTACCCTTCAAGAGACCCAGTACTTC.

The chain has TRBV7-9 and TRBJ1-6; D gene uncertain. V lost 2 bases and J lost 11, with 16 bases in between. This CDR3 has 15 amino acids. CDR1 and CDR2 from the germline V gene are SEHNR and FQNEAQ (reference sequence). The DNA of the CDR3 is TGTGCCAGCAGCTTAATCAATCAGAAAATCGCACCCCTCCACTTT. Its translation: CASSLINQKIAPLHF.

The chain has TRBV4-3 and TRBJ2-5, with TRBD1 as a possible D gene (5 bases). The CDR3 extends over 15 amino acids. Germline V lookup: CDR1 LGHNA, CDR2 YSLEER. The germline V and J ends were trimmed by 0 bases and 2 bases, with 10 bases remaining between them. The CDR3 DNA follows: TGCGCCAGCAGCCAAGAGTGGAACAGGCAAGAGACCCAGTACTTC. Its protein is CASSQEWNRQETQYF.

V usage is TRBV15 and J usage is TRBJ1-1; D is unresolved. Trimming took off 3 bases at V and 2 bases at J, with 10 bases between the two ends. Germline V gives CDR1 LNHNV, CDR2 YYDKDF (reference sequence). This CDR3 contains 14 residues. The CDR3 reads CATSRTGLNTEAFF. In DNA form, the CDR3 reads TGTGCCACCAGCAGGACCGGACTTAACACTGAAGCTTTCTTT.

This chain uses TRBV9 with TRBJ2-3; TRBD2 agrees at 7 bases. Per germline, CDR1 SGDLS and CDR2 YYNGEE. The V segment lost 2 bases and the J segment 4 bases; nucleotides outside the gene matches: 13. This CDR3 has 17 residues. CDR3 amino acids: CASSVYAGDRGSDTQYF. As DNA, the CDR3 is TGTGCCAGCAGCGTTTACGCGGGGGATCGGGGGTCAGATACGCAGTATTTT.

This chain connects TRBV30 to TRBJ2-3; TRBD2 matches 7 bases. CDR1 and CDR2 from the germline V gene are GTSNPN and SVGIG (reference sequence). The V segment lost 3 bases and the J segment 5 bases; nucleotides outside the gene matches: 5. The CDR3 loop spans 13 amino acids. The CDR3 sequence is CAWRLAVRDTQYF. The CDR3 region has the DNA TGTGCCTGGAGGCTAGCGGTGAGAGATACGCAGTATTTT.

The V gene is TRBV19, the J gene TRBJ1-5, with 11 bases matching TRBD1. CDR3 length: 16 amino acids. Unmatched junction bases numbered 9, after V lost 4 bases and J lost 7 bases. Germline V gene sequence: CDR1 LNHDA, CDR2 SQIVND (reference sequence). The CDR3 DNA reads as TGTGCCAGTAGTAAGGGGACAGGGGGGTATGAACAGCCCCAGCATTTT. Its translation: CASSKGTGGYEQPQHF.

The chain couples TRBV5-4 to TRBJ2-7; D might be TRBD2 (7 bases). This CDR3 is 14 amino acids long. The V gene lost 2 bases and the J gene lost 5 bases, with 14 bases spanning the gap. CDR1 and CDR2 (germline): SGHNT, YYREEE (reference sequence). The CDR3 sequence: CASSLRGGSNEQYF. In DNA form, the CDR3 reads TGTGCCAGCAGCTTAAGGGGGGGGTCCAACGAGCAGTACTTC.

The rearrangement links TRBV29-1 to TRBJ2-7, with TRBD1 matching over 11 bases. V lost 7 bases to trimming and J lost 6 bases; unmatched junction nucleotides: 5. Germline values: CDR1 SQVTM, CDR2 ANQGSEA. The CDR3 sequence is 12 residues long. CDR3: CSGSGTGGEQYF. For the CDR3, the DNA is TGCAGCGGCTCCGGGACAGGGGGCGAGCAGTACTTC.

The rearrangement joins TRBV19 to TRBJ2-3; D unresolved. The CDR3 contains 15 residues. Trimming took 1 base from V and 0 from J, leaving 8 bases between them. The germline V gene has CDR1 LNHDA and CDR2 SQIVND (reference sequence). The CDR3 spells CASSIVFSSTDTQYF. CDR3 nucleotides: TGTGCCAGTAGTATAGTTTTCTCTAGCACAGATACGCAGTATTTT.

This CDR3 reads CASTRGGRDYGYTF. DNA of the CDR3: TGCGCCAGTACGCGGGGGGGCAGGGACTATGGCTACACCTTC. This rearrangement joins TRBV4-1 to TRBJ1-2; possibly TRBD1 for D (6 bases). The CDR3 has 14 amino acids. Germline V gives CDR1 MGHRA, CDR2 YSYEKL. With 9 bases removed from V and 3 bases from J, the gap between germline ends came to 17 bases.

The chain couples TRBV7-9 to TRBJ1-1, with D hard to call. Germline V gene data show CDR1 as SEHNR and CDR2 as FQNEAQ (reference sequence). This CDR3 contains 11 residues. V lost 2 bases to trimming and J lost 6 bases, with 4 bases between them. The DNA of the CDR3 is TGTGCCAGCAGCTTAAACTCTGAAGCTTTCTTT. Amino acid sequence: CASSLNSEAFF.

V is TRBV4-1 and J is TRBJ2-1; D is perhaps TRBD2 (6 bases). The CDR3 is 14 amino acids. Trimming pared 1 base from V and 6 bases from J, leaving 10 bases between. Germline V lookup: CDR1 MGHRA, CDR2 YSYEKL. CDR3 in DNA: TGCGCCAGCAGCCAAGTAATGGGGGGCAATGAGCAGTTCTTC. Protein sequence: CASSQVMGGNEQFF.

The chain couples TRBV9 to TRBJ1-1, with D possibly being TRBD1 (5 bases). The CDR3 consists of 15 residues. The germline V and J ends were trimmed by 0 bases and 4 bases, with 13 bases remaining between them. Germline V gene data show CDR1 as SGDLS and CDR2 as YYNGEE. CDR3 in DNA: TGTGCCAGCAGCGTAGACGGGGGGTCCGGCACTGAAGCTTTCTTT. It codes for CASSVDGGSGTEAFF.

CDR3 protein: CASSEYTGAKNIQYF. For the CDR3, the DNA is TGTGCCAGCAGTGAATACACAGGGGCCAAAAACATTCAGTACTTC. The chain combines TRBV25-1 with TRBJ2-4; the D gene is possibly TRBD1 (6 bases). Trimming removed 0 bases from V and 1 base from J, with 7 bases in between. Germline V gene lookup returns CDR1 MGHDK and CDR2 SYGVNS. This CDR3 has 15 amino acids.